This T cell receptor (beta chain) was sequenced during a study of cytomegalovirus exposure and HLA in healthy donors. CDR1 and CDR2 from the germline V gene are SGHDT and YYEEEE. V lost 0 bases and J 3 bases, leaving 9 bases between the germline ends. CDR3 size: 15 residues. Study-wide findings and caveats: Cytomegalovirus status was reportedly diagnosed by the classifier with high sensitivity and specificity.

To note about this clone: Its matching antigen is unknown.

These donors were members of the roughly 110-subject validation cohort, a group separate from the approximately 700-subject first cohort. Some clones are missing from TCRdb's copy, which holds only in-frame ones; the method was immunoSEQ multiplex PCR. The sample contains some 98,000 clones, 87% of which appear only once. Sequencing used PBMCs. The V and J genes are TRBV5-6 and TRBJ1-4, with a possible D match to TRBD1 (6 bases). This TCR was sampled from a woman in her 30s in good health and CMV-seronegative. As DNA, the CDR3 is TGTGCCAGCAGCTTGGGGGGACATCCTAATGAAAAACTGTTTTTT. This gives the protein CASSLGGHPNEKLFF.